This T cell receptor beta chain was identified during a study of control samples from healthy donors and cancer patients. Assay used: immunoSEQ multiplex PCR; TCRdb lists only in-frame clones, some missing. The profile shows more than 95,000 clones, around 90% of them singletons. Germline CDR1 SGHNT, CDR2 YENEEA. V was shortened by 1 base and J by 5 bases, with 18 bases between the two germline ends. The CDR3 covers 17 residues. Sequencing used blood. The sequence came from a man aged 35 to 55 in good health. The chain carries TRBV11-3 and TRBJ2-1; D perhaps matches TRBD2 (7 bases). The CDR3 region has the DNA TGTGCCAGCAGCTTAGGTCCCTGGGGGGGGCTAAACAATGAGCAGTTCTTC. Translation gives CASSLGPWGGLNNEQFF. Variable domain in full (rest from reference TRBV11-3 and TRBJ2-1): EAGVVQSPRYKIIEKKQPVAFWCNPISGHNTLYWYLQNLGQGPELLIRYENEEAVDDSQLPKDRFSAERLKGVDSTLKIQPAELGDSAVYLCASSLGPWGGLNNEQFFGPGTRLTVL.